A single sample gave rise to the 18 T cell receptor beta chains below, sequenced in a study of identical twins. TCRdb used MiXCR to reprocess the 5' RACE reads, holding one entry per CDR3 protein. The sample consists of around 490,000 distinct CDR3 sequences, approximately 14% of them appearing once. The same sample was also used in a study of yellow fever vaccine responses in identical twins.

The sample comprised CD4+ T cells sorted from blood. Receptors were obtained from a woman under 30 in good health.

In nucleotides, the CDR3 is TGTGCCAGTAGTAAGGGACTAGCGGGGGTCAATGAGCAGTTCTTC. Translating gives CASSKGLAGVNEQFF. The chain employs TRBV19 and TRBJ2-1, with 14 bases aligning to TRBD2. Germline CDR1 is LNHDA and CDR2 is SQIVND (reference sequence). The CDR3 loop spans 15 amino acids. V lost 4 bases, J lost 6 bases, and 2 bases stayed unmatched.

This clonotype was recorded a few times. The V call is TRBV2, the J call TRBJ1-6; 9 bases align to TRBD1. The V gene end was trimmed by 2 bases and the J gene end by 7 bases; junction bases not matched to a gene: 3. The CDR3 totals 15 residues. The germline V gene encodes CDR1 SNHLY and CDR2 FYNNEI. The DNA for the CDR3 is TGTGCCAGCAGTGAATTGGGACAGGGCAATTCACCCCTCCACTTT. Amino acids: CASSELGQGNSPLHF.

In this sample, this clonotype turned up a few times. The chain joins TRBV5-1 to TRBJ2-1, with D perhaps matching TRBD2 (6 bases). Germline assignment: CDR1 SGHRS and CDR2 YFSETQ. The CDR3 has 15 amino acids. V lost 4 bases, J lost 9 bases, and 20 bases lay in between. This CDR3 is CASSPGSLVSGEQFF. In nucleotides, the CDR3 is TGCGCCAGCAGCCCCGGGAGCCTAGTAAGCGGTGAGCAGTTCTTC. The variable domain in full, with the rest retrieved from reference TRBV5-1 and TRBJ2-1, is KAGVTQTPRYLIKTRGQQVTLSCSPISGHRSVSWYQQTPGQGLQFLFEYFSETQRNKGNFPGRFSGRQFSNSRSEMNVSTLELGDSALYLCASSPGSLVSGEQFFGPGTRLTVL.

The chain employs TRBV28 and TRBJ1-5; TRBD1 matches at 9 bases. Germline CDR1 MDHEN, CDR2 SYDVKM. Germline trimming cut 4 bases from V and 5 bases from J; bases unmatched to any gene: 6. This CDR3 is 15 amino acids long. The CDR3 is CASSWGTGGHQPQHF. The CDR3 bases are TGTGCCAGCAGTTGGGGAACAGGGGGCCATCAGCCCCAGCATTTT.

This clonotype came up a few times. The chain joins TRBV5-1 to TRBJ2-1, with 8 bases identical to TRBD2. Germline V gene lookup returns CDR1 SGHRS and CDR2 YFSETQ. V shed 1 base, J shed 2 bases, and the junction held 2 bases outside the gene matches. The CDR3 length is 15 residues. The CDR3 DNA reads as TGCGCCAGCAGCTTGTGGACTAGCACCTACAATGAGCAGTTCTTC. Translating gives CASSLWTSTYNEQFF.

The chain recombines TRBV5-1 with TRBJ1-1, with unresolved D. The CDR3 contains 16 residues. The germline CDR1 and CDR2 sequences are SGHRS and YFSETQ. V was shortened by 4 bases and J by 3 bases, with 19 bases between the two germline ends. The CDR3 DNA reads as TGCGCCAGCAGCCTCGGACCGACTAGTGACTACACTGAAGCTTTCTTT. Protein: CASSLGPTSDYTEAFF.

This clonotype was detected a few times. The V and J genes are TRBV18 and TRBJ1-6, with D perhaps TRBD1 (5 bases). In germline, CDR1 is KGHSH, CDR2 LQKENI. The V end was cut by 2 bases, the J end by 7 bases, with 12 bases between. This CDR3 has 15 residues. CDR3 residues: CASSPWAGMNSPLHF. CDR3 bases: TGTGCCAGCTCACCATGGGCAGGGATGAATTCACCCCTCCACTTT.

V and J are TRBV24-1 and TRBJ2-2, with D maybe TRBD1 (5 bases). The germline gives CDR1 KGHDR, CDR2 SFDVKD. The CDR3 extends over 13 amino acids. V lost 8 bases, J lost 6 bases, and 12 bases lay in between. This CDR3 is CATTVGHSGELFF. The CDR3 nucleotides read TGTGCCACCACTGTTGGACACTCCGGGGAGCTGTTTTTT.

This clonotype has a handful of counts. The rearrangement joins TRBV5-6 to TRBJ1-5; D unresolved. This CDR3 is 15 amino acids long. CDR1 and CDR2 (germline): SGHDT, YYEEEE. V was clipped by 0 bases and J by 1 base, with 8 bases between them. The CDR3 DNA reads TGTGCCAGCAGCTTGGGCCTTAACAGCAATCAGCCCCAGCATTTT. The encoded protein is CASSLGLNSNQPQHF.

This clonotype has just a few counts. The chain is built from TRBV3-1 and TRBJ2-3; D might be TRBD2 (6 bases). Trimming shortened V by 2 bases and J by 1 base, and 19 bases separated the two germline ends. The CDR3 contains 18 residues. Germline lookup yields CDR1 LGHDT and CDR2 YNNKEL (reference sequence). CDR3 DNA: TGTGCCAGCAGCCAACGCCGATCCGGGGGAGCCGGCACAGATACGCAGTATTTT. Its translation: CASSQRRSGGAGTDTQYF.

The chain couples TRBV20-1 to TRBJ1-1, with 8 bases aligning to TRBD1. This CDR3 is built from 14 residues. J was trimmed by 1 base and V by 2 bases; bases with no gene match: 3. Germline V gives CDR1 DFQATT, CDR2 SNEGSKA (reference sequence). The CDR3 DNA is TGCAGTGCTAGACCCCAGGGGGCGAACACTGAAGCTTTCTTT. This translates into CSARPQGANTEAFF.

V and J are TRBV28 and TRBJ1-6, with D possibly TRBD1 on 5 matching bases. Germline-derived CDR1 and CDR2 are MDHEN and SYDVKM. This CDR3 contains 17 residues. Trimming took off 2 bases at V and 7 bases at J, with 18 bases between the two ends. CDR3 nucleotide sequence: TGTGCCAGCAGTTTACCCCCGCCGCAGGGTGGGAATTCACCCCTCCACTTT. Amino acids: CASSLPPPQGGNSPLHF. The whole variable domain, filled in from reference TRBV28 and TRBJ1-6, reads DVKVTQSSRYLVKRTGEKVFLECVQDMDHENMFWYRQDPGLGLRLIYFSYDVKMKEKGDIPEGYSVSREKKERFSLILESASTNQTSMYLCASSLPPPQGGNSPLHFGNGTRLTVT.

The chain recombines TRBV25-1 with TRBJ1-1; 10 bases line up with TRBD1. CDR3 length equals 13 residues. V lost 4 bases and J lost 11; bases outside the gene matches: 7. Germline V CDR1 and CDR2: MGHDK, SYGVNS. The CDR3 spells CASSAGTGVKAFF. The CDR3 bases are TGTGCCAGCAGTGCGGGGACAGGGGTTAAGGCTTTCTTT.

This sequence joins TRBV20-1 and TRBJ2-4; 7 positions match TRBD2. The CDR3 totals 15 residues. Germline V CDR1 and CDR2: DFQATT, SNEGSKA (reference sequence). With V trimmed by 2 bases and J by 3 bases, 7 bases remained unmatched. CDR3 residues: CSARPQAGHKNIQYF. The CDR3 bases are TGCAGTGCTAGACCGCAAGCGGGGCACAAAAACATTCAGTACTTC.

The V call is TRBV5-1, the J call TRBJ2-1; TRBD1 agrees at 7 bases. Germline V CDR1 and CDR2: SGHRS, YFSETQ. V was clipped by 3 bases and J by 7 bases; unmatched bases: 7. The CDR3 is 14 amino acids. The CDR3 nucleotides read TGCGCCAGCAGCTCCACCGGGACAGTTAATGAGCAGTTCTTC. It is translated as CASSSTGTVNEQFF.

The rearrangement joins TRBV3-1 to TRBJ1-4; D is unclear. V was shortened by 4 bases and J by 4 bases, with 16 bases between the two germline ends. CDR3 length equals 16 residues. Per germline, CDR1 LGHDT and CDR2 YNNKEL (reference sequence). The CDR3 sequence is CASSRSTIGDNEKLFF. In nucleotides, the CDR3 is TGTGCCAGCAGCCGTAGCACCATCGGGGATAATGAAAAACTGTTTTTT. Based on the CDR3 plus reference TRBV3-1 and TRBJ1-4, the full variable domain is DTAVSQTPKYLVTQMGNDKSIKCEQNLGHDTMYWYKQDSKKFLKIMFSYNNKELIINETVPNRFSPKSPDKAHLNLHINSLELGDSAVYFCASSRSTIGDNEKLFFGSGTQLSVL.

This clonotype has only a few counts. V usage is TRBV7-2 and J usage is TRBJ2-3, with 14 bases identical to TRBD2. J was trimmed by 6 bases and V by 3 bases; bases with no gene match: 5. The CDR3 is 16 amino acids. Germline V gives CDR1 SGHTA, CDR2 FQGNSA. In DNA, the CDR3 is TGTGCCAGCAGCTTGGGGGGACTAGCGGGAGTGGATACGCAGTATTTT. It specifies CASSLGGLAGVDTQYF.

This chain joins TRBV7-2 and TRBJ2-3; D is undetermined. CDR1 is SGHTA and CDR2 is FQGNSA in the germline V gene. This CDR3 is built from 18 residues. V gave up 0 bases and J gave up 2 bases, with 18 bases separating them. The CDR3 protein is CASSLALSLGASTDTQYF. The CDR3 DNA is TGTGCCAGCAGCTTAGCCCTGAGCTTAGGCGCATCCACAGATACGCAGTATTTT.